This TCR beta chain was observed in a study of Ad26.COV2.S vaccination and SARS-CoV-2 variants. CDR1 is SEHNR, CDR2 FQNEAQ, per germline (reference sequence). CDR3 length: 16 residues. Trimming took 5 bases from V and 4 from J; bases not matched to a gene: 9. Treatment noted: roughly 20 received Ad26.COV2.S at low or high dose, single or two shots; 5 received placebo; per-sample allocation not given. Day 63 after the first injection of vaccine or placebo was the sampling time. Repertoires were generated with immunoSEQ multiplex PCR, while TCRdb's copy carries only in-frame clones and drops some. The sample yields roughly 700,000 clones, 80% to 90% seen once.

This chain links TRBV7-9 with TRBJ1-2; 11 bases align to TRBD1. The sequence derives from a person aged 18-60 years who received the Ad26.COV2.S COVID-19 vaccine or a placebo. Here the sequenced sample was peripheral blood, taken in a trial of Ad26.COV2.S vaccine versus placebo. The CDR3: CASSPEGQGVSYGYTF. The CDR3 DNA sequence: TGTGCCAGCAGCCCCGAGGGACAGGGGGTAAGCTATGGCTACACCTTC.